This T cell receptor (beta chain) was sequenced during a study of control samples from healthy donors and cancer patients. Here immunoSEQ multiplex PCR was the method, and the copy in TCRdb shows in-frame clones only, minus some. The sample has some 100,000 clones; 85% to 90% are singletons. The TCR was taken from a man aged 25-40 years in good health. The sample was blood.

CDR3 sequence (DNA): TGTGCCACCGGCAATTCCCCCCAAGAGACCCAGTACTTC. Amino acid sequence: CATGNSPQETQYF. This chain links TRBV24-1 with TRBJ2-5; D not resolved. Trimming removed 9 bases from V and 1 base from J, with 11 bases in between. In germline, CDR1 is KGHDR, CDR2 SFDVKD. The CDR3 totals 13 residues.